This T cell receptor beta chain was found in a study of response to subunit inactivated influenza vaccine. For this clonotype: Its antigen remains unidentified.

Whole-study results and caveats: Authors proposed each seasonal influenza vaccination draws in few new T cells.

Germline V gene data show CDR1 as LNHNV and CDR2 as YYDKDF (reference sequence). CDR3 length: 12 amino acids. Trimming pared 1 base from V and 6 bases from J, leaving 4 bases between. TCRdb reprocessed the RT-PCR reads with MiXCR, giving one entry per CDR3 protein. The sample holds almost 600,000 distinct CDR3 sequences, less than 15% seen once. The rearrangement links TRBV15 to TRBJ2-1; the D is unclear. The sample consisted of PBMCs from blood, taken 11 to 12 days after vaccination. This sequence originates from a man aged 45-60 years who received an inactivated influenza vaccine. The CDR3 nucleotides are TGTGCCACCAGCAGAGGCTTCAATGAGCAGTTCTTC. Protein sequence: CATSRGFNEQFF.